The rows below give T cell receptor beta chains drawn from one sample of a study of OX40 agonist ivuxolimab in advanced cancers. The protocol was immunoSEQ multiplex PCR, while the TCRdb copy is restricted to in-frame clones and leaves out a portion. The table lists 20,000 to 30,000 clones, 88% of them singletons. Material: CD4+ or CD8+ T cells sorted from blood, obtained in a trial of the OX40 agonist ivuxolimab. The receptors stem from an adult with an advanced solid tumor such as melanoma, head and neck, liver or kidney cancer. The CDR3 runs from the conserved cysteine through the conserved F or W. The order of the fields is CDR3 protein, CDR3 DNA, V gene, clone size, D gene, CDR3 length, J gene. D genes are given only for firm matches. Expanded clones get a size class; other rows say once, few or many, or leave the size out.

CDR3aa: CASRPTTSGTGDTQYF
CDR3nt: TGTGCCAGCAGGCCTACGACTAGCGGGACGGGAGATACGCAGTATTTT
v_gene: TRBV2
abundance: .
d_gene: TRBD2
len: 16
j_gene: TRBJ2-3

CDR3aa: CASSLATLADTQYF
CDR3nt: TGTGCCAGCAGTTTAGCCACGCTAGCAGATACGCAGTATTTT
v_gene: TRBV27
abundance: .
d_gene: .
len: 14
j_gene: TRBJ2-3

CDR3aa: CASEGLTHLNQPQHF
CDR3nt: TGTGCCAGTGAAGGCTTGACGCACCTCAATCAGCCCCAGCATTTT
v_gene: TRBV19
abundance: few
d_gene: .
len: 15
j_gene: TRBJ1-5

CDR3aa: CASNPGNTEAFF
CDR3nt: TGTGCCAGCAACCCGGGGAACACTGAAGCTTTCTTT
v_gene: TRBV7-9
abundance: .
d_gene: .
len: 12
j_gene: TRBJ1-1

CDR3aa: CASSLAEDEQFF
CDR3nt: TGTGCCAGCAGCTTAGCGGAGGATGAGCAGTTCTTC
v_gene: TRBV7-6
abundance: .
d_gene: .
len: 12
j_gene: TRBJ2-1

CDR3aa: CASSLGQTFSYEQYF
CDR3nt: TGTGCCAGCAGCTTGGGGCAGACCTTCTCCTACGAGCAGTACTTC
v_gene: TRBV5-5
abundance: .
d_gene: .
len: 15
j_gene: TRBJ2-7

CDR3aa: CASSLGVTGELFF
CDR3nt: TGTGCCAGCAGTTTGGGGGTAACCGGGGAGCTGTTTTTT
v_gene: TRBV27
abundance: .
d_gene: .
len: 13
j_gene: TRBJ2-2

CDR3aa: CASSLVGQGLDSYEQYF
CDR3nt: TGTGCCAGCAGCTTAGTTGGACAGGGTTTGGACTCCTACGAGCAGTACTTC
v_gene: TRBV7-9
abundance: .
d_gene: TRBD1
len: 17
j_gene: TRBJ2-7

CDR3aa: CASSAYGVQGEETQYF
CDR3nt: TGTGCCAGCAGCGCCTACGGGGTACAGGGGGAAGAGACCCAGTACTTC
v_gene: TRBV7-2
abundance: .
d_gene: TRBD1
len: 16
j_gene: TRBJ2-5

CDR3aa: CASSSTSGAPSSYEQYF
CDR3nt: TGTGCCAGCAGTTCGACTAGCGGGGCCCCGAGCTCCTACGAGCAGTACTTC
v_gene: TRBV2
abundance: .
d_gene: TRBD2
len: 17
j_gene: TRBJ2-7

CDR3aa: CASSAYAATRQSNQPQHF
CDR3nt: TGTGCCAGCAGTGCCTACGCAGCCACACGCCAGAGCAATCAGCCCCAGCATTTT
v_gene: TRBV6-4
abundance: .
d_gene: .
len: 18
j_gene: TRBJ1-5

CDR3aa: CASSYNTGDTDTQYF
CDR3nt: TGTGCCAGCAGTTATAACACAGGGGACACAGATACGCAGTATTTT
v_gene: TRBV6-5
abundance: .
d_gene: TRBD1
len: 15
j_gene: TRBJ2-3

CDR3aa: CASRSTGITEAFF
CDR3nt: TGTGCCAGTAGATCCACAGGGATCACTGAAGCTTTCTTT
v_gene: TRBV6-1
abundance: .
d_gene: .
len: 13
j_gene: TRBJ1-1

CDR3aa: CATSRAWGAAGNTEAFF
CDR3nt: TGTGCCACCAGCAGAGCGTGGGGCGCCGCTGGGAACACTGAAGCTTTCTTT
v_gene: TRBV15
abundance: .
d_gene: .
len: 17
j_gene: TRBJ1-1

CDR3aa: CASSPPPVNEQFF
CDR3nt: TGTGCCAGCAGCCCACCGCCAGTCAATGAGCAGTTCTTC
v_gene: TRBV28
abundance: .
d_gene: .
len: 13
j_gene: TRBJ2-1

CDR3aa: CASSTRTSEADTQYF
CDR3nt: TGTGCCAGCAGTACCCGGACTAGTGAGGCAGATACGCAGTATTTT
v_gene: TRBV6-5
abundance: once
d_gene: TRBD2
len: 15
j_gene: TRBJ2-3

CDR3aa: CASSQDGILNSYEQYF
CDR3nt: TGTGCCAGCAGCCAAGATGGTATACTTAACTCCTACGAGCAGTACTTC
v_gene: TRBV4-2
abundance: once
d_gene: .
len: 16
j_gene: TRBJ2-7

CDR3aa: CASSYSDGPNSPLHF
CDR3nt: TGCGCCAGCAGCTATTCGGACGGGCCTAATTCACCCCTCCACTTT
v_gene: TRBV4-1
abundance: .
d_gene: .
len: 15
j_gene: TRBJ1-6

CDR3aa: CASSLGSRAQETQYF
CDR3nt: TGCGCCAGCAGCTTGGGATCCAGGGCCCAAGAGACCCAGTACTTC
v_gene: TRBV5-1
abundance: .
d_gene: .
len: 15
j_gene: TRBJ2-5

CDR3aa: CASSHEGQGLYEQYF
CDR3nt: TGCGCCAGCAGCCACGAAGGACAGGGCTTGTACGAGCAGTACTTC
v_gene: TRBV4-1
abundance: .
d_gene: TRBD1
len: 15
j_gene: TRBJ2-7

CDR3aa: CASSLRRARQPPSSYEQYF
CDR3nt: TGTGCCAGCAGCTTAAGAAGGGCTCGGCAGCCCCCAAGCTCCTACGAGCAGTACTTC
v_gene: TRBV7-9
abundance: .
d_gene: .
len: 19
j_gene: TRBJ2-7

CDR3aa: CASPGQDNTGNTIYF
CDR3nt: TGTGCCAGCCCAGGACAGGATAATACTGGAAACACCATATATTTT
v_gene: TRBV6-4
abundance: .
d_gene: TRBD1
len: 15
j_gene: TRBJ1-3

CDR3aa: CASSLDLFAQYF
CDR3nt: TGTGCCAGCAGCTTAGATCTATTCGCGCAGTATTTT
v_gene: TRBV11-2
abundance: .
d_gene: .
len: 12
j_gene: TRBJ2-3

CDR3aa: CASSIMEGAGNTIYF
CDR3nt: TGTGCCAGTAGTATCATGGAAGGGGCTGGAAACACCATATATTTT
v_gene: TRBV19
abundance: .
d_gene: .
len: 15
j_gene: TRBJ1-3

CDR3aa: CASSSRELDPYEQYF
CDR3nt: TGCGCCAGCAGCTCTCGTGAACTAGATCCCTACGAGCAGTACTTC
v_gene: TRBV5-1
abundance: .
d_gene: .
len: 15
j_gene: TRBJ2-7

CDR3aa: CASSLSSRGAGELFF
CDR3nt: TGTGCCAGCAGCTTATCTTCGAGGGGGGCCGGGGAGCTGTTTTTT
v_gene: TRBV6-5
abundance: once
d_gene: .
len: 15
j_gene: TRBJ2-2

CDR3aa: CASSQGVGNQETQYF
CDR3nt: TGTGCCAGCAGCCAAGGAGTGGGAAACCAAGAGACCCAGTACTTC
v_gene: TRBV14
abundance: .
d_gene: .
len: 15
j_gene: TRBJ2-5

CDR3aa: CASSVLAGGRDTQYF
CDR3nt: TGCGCCAGCAGTGTACTAGCGGGAGGGCGCGATACGCAGTATTTT
v_gene: TRBV10-1
abundance: .
d_gene: TRBD2
len: 15
j_gene: TRBJ2-3

CDR3aa: CASSLGEQYF
CDR3nt: TGTGCCAGCAGTTTAGGCGAGCAGTACTTC
v_gene: TRBV27
abundance: .
d_gene: .
len: 10
j_gene: TRBJ2-7

CDR3aa: CASSKQGSTEAFF
CDR3nt: TGTGCCAGCAGTAAACAGGGGTCCACTGAAGCTTTCTTT
v_gene: TRBV6-6
abundance: .
d_gene: TRBD1
len: 13
j_gene: TRBJ1-1

CDR3aa: CASSPPSTDTQYF
CDR3nt: TGTGCCAGCAGCCCCCCGAGCACAGATACGCAGTATTTT
v_gene: TRBV9
abundance: .
d_gene: .
len: 13
j_gene: TRBJ2-3

CDR3aa: CAISRAGEPDTQYF
CDR3nt: TGTGCCATCAGTCGGGCAGGGGAGCCAGATACGCAGTATTTT
v_gene: TRBV10-3
abundance: once
d_gene: .
len: 14
j_gene: TRBJ2-3

CDR3aa: CASSVPGRTNEKLFF
CDR3nt: TGTGCCAGCAGTGTACCGGGACGGACTAATGAAAAACTGTTTTTT
v_gene: TRBV6-5
abundance: .
d_gene: .
len: 15
j_gene: TRBJ1-4

CDR3aa: CASSLQGPEQYF
CDR3nt: TGTGCCAGCAGCTTACAGGGACCCGAGCAGTACTTC
v_gene: TRBV7-9
abundance: .
d_gene: .
len: 12
j_gene: TRBJ2-7

CDR3aa: CASSLSAGDYSNQPQHF
CDR3nt: TGTGCCAGCAGTTTATCTGCGGGGGATTATAGCAATCAGCCCCAGCATTTT
v_gene: TRBV27
abundance: .
d_gene: .
len: 17
j_gene: TRBJ1-5

CDR3aa: CASSQKLTNEKLFF
CDR3nt: TGTGCCAGCAGCCAAAAACTAACTAATGAAAAACTGTTTTTT
v_gene: TRBV7-9
abundance: once
d_gene: .
len: 14
j_gene: TRBJ1-4

CDR3aa: CASSTDTSGANVLTF
CDR3nt: TGTGCCAGTTCAACGGACACCTCTGGGGCCAACGTCCTGACTTTC
v_gene: TRBV19
abundance: once
d_gene: .
len: 15
j_gene: TRBJ2-6

CDR3aa: CASSYRVSSGGGEQFF
CDR3nt: TGTGCCAGCAGTTATCGGGTGTCTAGCGGGGGGGGTGAGCAGTTCTTC
v_gene: TRBV6-6
abundance: .
d_gene: TRBD2
len: 16
j_gene: TRBJ2-1

CDR3aa: CASSLSGVGGPNTGELFF
CDR3nt: TGTGCCAGCAGTTTATCTGGAGTAGGCGGACCGAACACCGGGGAGCTGTTTTTT
v_gene: TRBV28
abundance: .
d_gene: .
len: 18
j_gene: TRBJ2-2

CDR3aa: CASSQPTSGRGADTQYF
CDR3nt: TGTGCCAGCAGCCAGCCGACTAGCGGGAGAGGAGCAGATACGCAGTATTTT
v_gene: TRBV13
abundance: .
d_gene: TRBD2
len: 17
j_gene: TRBJ2-3